This record looks at one TCR beta chain sequence and its context. The data were obtained in a study of blood T cell repertoires in COVID-19. Study summary: The United States, Italy and Spain supplied acute and convalescent COVID-19 samples.

Libraries were prepared by immunoSEQ multiplex PCR; TCRdb keeps only in-frame clonotypes and omits some of them. Here the sample spans some 110,000 clones, around 76% being singletons. Sample: peripheral blood. This receptor was taken from a man of 80 years or more with COVID-19, enrolled during active disease.

The CDR3 sequence: CASSPQGTGASGELFF. CDR3 in DNA: TGTGCCAGCTCACCACAAGGGACAGGGGCTTCCGGGGAGCTGTTTTTT. This chain uses TRBV18 with TRBJ2-2; 10 bases align to TRBD1. CDR1 and CDR2 (germline): KGHSH, LQKENI. The CDR3 loop spans 16 amino acids. Unmatched junction bases numbered 5, after V lost 1 base and J lost 6 bases.